This TCR beta chain was sequenced in a study of T cell repertoires in cytomegalovirus infection. Study at large: Shared public TCR beta signatures pointed to both CMV infection and a matching HLA type.

Overall study findings and caveats: CMV-specific TCR beta clonotypes restricted by HLA-C were the ones dominating the ex vivo response. Using cumulative public TCR beta family frequency, the authors identified those who carried CMV together with the relevant HLA.

The ends lost 1 base at V and 9 bases at J; junction bases unmatched: 4. CDR3 length equals 14 residues. The V gene's germline CDR1 is MGHRA and CDR2 YSYEKL. This clonotype occurred a few times. Its specificity is unknown. TCRdb reprocessed the reads via MiXCR and lists one record per CDR3 protein. Altogether 250,000 or so distinct CDR3 sequences are present, about a sixth being singletons, with the ten largest covering about 45%. This TCR was recovered from a human donor in good health (CMV status not recorded). Some clones in this sample may be carry-over from other donors' samples. The source material was CD8+ T cells from PBMCs. V gene TRBV4-1 combines with J gene TRBJ2-1; 9 positions agree with TRBD2. The CDR3 nucleotides are TGCGCCAGCAGCCAAGGCGGGGGGGTAATTGAGCAGTTCTTC. This encodes CASSQGGGVIEQFF.